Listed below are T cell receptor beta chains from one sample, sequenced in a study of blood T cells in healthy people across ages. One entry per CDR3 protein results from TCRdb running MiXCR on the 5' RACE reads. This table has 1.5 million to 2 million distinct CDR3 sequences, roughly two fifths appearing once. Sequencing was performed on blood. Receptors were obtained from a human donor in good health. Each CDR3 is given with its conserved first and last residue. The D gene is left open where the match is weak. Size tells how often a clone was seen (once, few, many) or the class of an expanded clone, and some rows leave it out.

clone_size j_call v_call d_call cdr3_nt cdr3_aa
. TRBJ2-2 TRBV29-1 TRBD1 TGCAGCGTTGAAGGTCTTTGGGGACAGGCGAACACCGGGGAGCTGTTTTTT CSVEGLWGQANTGELFF
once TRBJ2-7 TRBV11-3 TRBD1 TGTGCCAGCAGCGACAGGGATTTCTACGAGCAGTACTTC CASSDRDFYEQYF
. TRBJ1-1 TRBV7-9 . TGTGCCAGCAGCCGCCCTTACACGGATATGAACACTGAAGCTTTCTTT CASSRPYTDMNTEAFF
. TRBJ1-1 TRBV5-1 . TGCGCCAGCAGCTTGTATAGGGAAGAAGAAGCTTTCTTT CASSLYREEEAFF
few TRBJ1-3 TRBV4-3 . TGCGCCAGCAGCCAACAAGCCTCCTCTGGAAACACCATATATTTT CASSQQASSGNTIYF
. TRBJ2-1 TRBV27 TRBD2 TGTGCCAGCAGTTTATGGGCGGGAGTAAGTTGGGGTGAGCAGTTCTTC CASSLWAGVSWGEQFF
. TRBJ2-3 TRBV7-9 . TGTGCCAGCAGCCCTAACTACTTTAAGAAAGATACGCAGTATTTT CASSPNYFKKDTQYF
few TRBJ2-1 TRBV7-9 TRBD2 TGTGCCAGCAGCTTAGGGGGAGGGAATTCGGATGAGCAGTTCTTC CASSLGGGNSDEQFF
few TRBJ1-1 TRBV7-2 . TGTGCCAGCAGCCCTCGGGGACCCGACCTTGAAGCTTTCTTT CASSPRGPDLEAFF
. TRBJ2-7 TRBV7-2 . TGTGCCAGCAGCGATGGCCTTGCATCAGGGGACCCTTACGGGCAGTACTTC CASSDGLASGDPYGQYF
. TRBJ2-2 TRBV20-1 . TGCAGTGCCCAAGGACTAAACACCGGGGAGCTGTTTTTT CSAQGLNTGELFF
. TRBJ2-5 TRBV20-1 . TGCAGTGCTAAAGGGGCCACGGAGACCCAGTACTTC CSAKGATETQYF
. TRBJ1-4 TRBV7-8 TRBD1 TGTGCCAGCAGCGCCACAGGGGCTGGGGAAAAACTGTTTTTT CASSATGAGEKLFF
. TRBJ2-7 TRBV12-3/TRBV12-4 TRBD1 TGTGCCAGCACCCCGGGGACAGGGGGGTACGAGCAGTACTTC CASTPGTGGYEQYF
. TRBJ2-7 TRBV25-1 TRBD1 TGTGCCAGCAGTGAACCAGGGGGTACGGCCGAGCAGTACTTC CASSEPGGTAEQYF
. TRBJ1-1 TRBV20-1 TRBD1 TGCAGTGCTAGATCCTTGACAGGGGGCGCGACTGAAGCTTTCTTT CSARSLTGGATEAFF
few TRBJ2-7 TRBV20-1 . TGCAGTGCTAGAGGTGAAGTAGCGTACGAGCAGTACTTC CSARGEVAYEQYF
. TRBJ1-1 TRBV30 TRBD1 TGTGCCTGGAAACTGGGACAGCCGAACACTGAAGCTTTCTTT CAWKLGQPNTEAFF
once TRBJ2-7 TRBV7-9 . TGTGCCAGCAGCCCCGATGGCAGGGCAAGCTCCTACGAGCAGTACTTC CASSPDGRASSYEQYF
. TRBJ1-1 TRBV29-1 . TGCAGCGTTGGCGCGGGGTCGGAAGCTTTCTTT CSVGAGSEAFF
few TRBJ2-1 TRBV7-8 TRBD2 TGTGCCAGCAGCGATCCCGAGCGGGGGGGCTACAATGAGCAGTTCTTC CASSDPERGGYNEQFF
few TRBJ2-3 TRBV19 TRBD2 TGTGCCAGTAGTATCAGCGGGGGACCTAGCACAGATACGCAGTATTTT CASSISGGPSTDTQYF
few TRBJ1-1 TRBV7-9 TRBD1 TGTGCCAGCGCGGGACAGGGTCCGAACACTGAAGCTTTCTTT CASAGQGPNTEAFF
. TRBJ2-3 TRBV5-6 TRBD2 TGTGCCAGCAGCTTGGCGGGGAGGGTTGCAGATACGCAGTATTTT CASSLAGRVADTQYF
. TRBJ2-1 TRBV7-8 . TGTGCCGGCGATCTCTCGTTTGGCAATGAGCAGTTCTTC CAGDLSFGNEQFF
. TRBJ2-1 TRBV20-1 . TGCAGTGCTAGGCTGGGGTTCGGTGAGCAGTTCTTC CSARLGFGEQFF
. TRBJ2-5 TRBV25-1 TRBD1 TGTGCCAGCAGTGCTTGGACAGGGGGACTTCAAGAGACCCAGTACTTC CASSAWTGGLQETQYF
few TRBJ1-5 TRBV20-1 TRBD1 TGCAGTGTAAGACAGGGTCATCAGCCCCAGCATTTT CSVRQGHQPQHF
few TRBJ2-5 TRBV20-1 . TGCAGTGCTAGAGGGATAGGGCAAGAGACCCAGTACTTC CSARGIGQETQYF
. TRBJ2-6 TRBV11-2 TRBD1 TGTGCCAGCAGCTTTACAGGGGAAGAGGCCAACGTCCTGACTTTC CASSFTGEEANVLTF
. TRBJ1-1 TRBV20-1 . TGCAGTGCTAGTTCCCAGGCTCCCCTAGGGGGCTTT CSASSQAPLGGF
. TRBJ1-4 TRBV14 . TGTGCCAGCAGCCGAAAGAGAGGCTACGAAAAACTGTTTTTT CASSRKRGYEKLFF
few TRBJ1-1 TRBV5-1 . TGCGCCAGCAGCTTGGCCATCTCCGGCGCCGAAGCTTTCTTT CASSLAISGAEAFF
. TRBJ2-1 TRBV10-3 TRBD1 TGTGCCATCAGGGTAGGGACAGACTACAATGAGCAGTTCTTC CAIRVGTDYNEQFF
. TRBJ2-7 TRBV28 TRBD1 TGTGCCAGCAGTTTATCTGACAGGGGAGGCAGGCAGTACTTC CASSLSDRGGRQYF
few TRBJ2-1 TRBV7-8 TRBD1 TGTGCCATCCCGCTTAGGGGACAGGGAGACAGTGAGCAGTTCTTC CAIPLRGQGDSEQFF
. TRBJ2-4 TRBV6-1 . TGTGCCAGCAATGGAAGGGACCCTCAAAACATTCAGTACTTC CASNGRDPQNIQYF
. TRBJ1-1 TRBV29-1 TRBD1 TGCAGCGTTGTAAACAGGGGCACAATCTCGGCTTTCTTT CSVVNRGTISAFF
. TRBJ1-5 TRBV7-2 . TGTGCCAGCAGCTTAGTTTTGGGAGTTGGTCAGCCCCAGCATTTT CASSLVLGVGQPQHF
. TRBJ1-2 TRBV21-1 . TGTGCCAGCAGCAAAGTTTTGGCTGGGACAGGGATAAACTATGGCTACACCTTC CASSKVLAGTGINYGYTF
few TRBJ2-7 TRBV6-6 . TGTGCCAGCCAATATGAGGGCAACGAGCAGTACTTC CASQYEGNEQYF
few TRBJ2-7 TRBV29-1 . TGCAGCGTTGAACGTGACACTCCCTACGAGCAGTACTTC CSVERDTPYEQYF
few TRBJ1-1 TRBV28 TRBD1 TGTACCAGCACGGACAGGGGGTCTGAAGCTTTCTTT CTSTDRGSEAFF
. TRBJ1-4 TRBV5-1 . TGCGCCAGCAGCTTTCGCGCCAATGAAAAACTGTTTTTT CASSFRANEKLFF
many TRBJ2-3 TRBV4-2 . TGTGCCAGCAGCCTATACCAGGATTACCGCACAGATACGCAGTATTTT CASSLYQDYRTDTQYF
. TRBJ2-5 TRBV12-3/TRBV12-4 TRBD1 TGTGCCAGCAGTTTACTGGGACAGGGAGGGCAGTACTTC CASSLLGQGGQYF
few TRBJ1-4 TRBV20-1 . TGCAGTGCTAGACCCGGGTGGCGTAATGAAAAACTGTTTTTT CSARPGWRNEKLFF
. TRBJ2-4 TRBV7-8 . TGTGCCAGCAGCCCAGAGGGGGACATTCAGTACTTC CASSPEGDIQYF
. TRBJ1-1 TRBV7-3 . TGTGCCAGCAGCTTACAACAGTATACCCAAGCTTTCTTT CASSLQQYTQAFF
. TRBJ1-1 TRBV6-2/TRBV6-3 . TGTGCCAACACTGCGGTGAACACTGAAGCTTTCTTT CANTAVNTEAFF
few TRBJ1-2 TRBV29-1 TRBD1 TGCAGCGTTAGAACAGGGGAGGGTTATGGCTACACCTTC CSVRTGEGYGYTF
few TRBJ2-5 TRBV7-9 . TGTGCCAGCAGCTTCGTCCGGCAGGGCCGGGAGACCCAGTACTTC CASSFVRQGRETQYF
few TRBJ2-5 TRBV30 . TGTGCCTGGAGTGCCAACCAAGAGACCCAGTACTTC CAWSANQETQYF